This T cell receptor (beta chain) was observed in a study of T-cell memory formation after mild COVID-19. About the research overall: Largely, the TCR clusters proved donor specific.

TCRdb reanalysed the 5' RACE reads using MiXCR and keeps one entry per CDR3 protein. The sample includes hundreds of thousands of distinct CDR3 sequences, roughly 20% of them seen just once. The ends were cut back, 5 bases at V and 6 bases at J, with 11 bases in the middle. The CDR3 loop spans 12 amino acids. The source of this sequence is an adult woman who had mild COVID-19 (a few samples of this study predate the infection). Cell type and time point are not known. The sequenced material came from PBMCs or a T cell subset sorted from them (not recorded which). The rearrangement links TRBV12-3 or TRBV12-4 to TRBJ2-7; no firm D call. The CDR3 DNA sequence: TGTGCCAGCAGTGATTTACTTGGCGAGCAGTACTTC. This encodes CASSDLLGEQYF.